This entry concerns a single TCR beta chain. This receptor's antigen is unknown. No much larger clone exists at a distance of one base, and base qualities are not known. The method was the immunoSEQ multiplex PCR assay. For the multiplex PCR, a mixture combining 60 forward primers for TCR Vbeta segments and 13 reverse primers for TCR Jbeta segments was used. Amplification of the CDR3 region of rearranged TCR beta genes was performed with a multiplex PCR assay on genomic DNA. The Illumina HiSeq System was used to sequence the amplified TCR beta libraries as 87-base-pair reads. The source study handled its data this way. A later analysis tallied tens of millions of unique TCR beta chains across the approximately 670 repertoires, and about 10 million of those chains were shared by two or more donors. A nearest-neighbor algorithm error-corrected the raw reads and collapsed the reads into unique sequences, merging closely related sequences to remove PCR and sequencing errors. Alignment of CDR3 sequences to IMGT reference sequences was used to assign V, D and J gene segments. For a sequence to be retained, a match of at least six nucleotides was required to both a V gene segment and a J gene segment. A rearrangement was called productive if the CDR3 had no stop codons and remained in frame with V and J, and every other rearrangement was called non-productive. Following IMGT convention, CDR3 was defined as the stretch from the second conserved V-encoded cysteine up to the conserved J-encoded phenylalanine. The earlier analysis of about 500 of the donors excluded sequences that lacked an unambiguous match to a single V gene segment. An earlier analysis of over 450 of the donors classified V segments as functional when productive rearrangements were above 56.7% and as segregating when the standard deviation between donors was above 5%. A statistical classification framework was developed to diagnose cytomegalovirus status using the catalog of TCR beta chain sequences. In a later analysis, TCR nucleotide sequences were compared against IMGT/GENE-DB human TR gene sequences so that V and J genes could be assigned. Using the TCRdist pipeline, a later analysis assigned CDR3 sequences along with most-parsimonious VDJ recombination scenarios. In a later analysis, each TCR beta chain was defined by its CDR3 amino acid sequence together with its V-gene family, and reads lacking a unique V-gene family were excluded. In a later analysis, approximately 590 highly shared, low-generation-probability nucleotide sequences were removed to address suspected cross-contamination and a sequencing artifact. For each public chain, a later analysis derived a clonal expansion index from normalized ranks of inferred template counts within each repertoire. Generation probabilities in a later analysis came from a VDJ recombination model fitted to out-of-frame rearrangements, and those results were checked against IGoR. Hypergeometric tests were used in a later analysis to score TCR-TCR, TCR-HLA and TCR-CMV co-occurrence, with a repertoire-size bias correction applied to the TCR pairs. A later analysis estimated false discovery rates by permuting HLA or CMV assignments 20 times. In a later analysis, co-occurring TCRs were grouped using DBSCAN, and TCRdist sequence similarity was added for clustering within HLA-allele-positive subsets. Repertoires with fewer than 30,000 or more than 120,000 public chains, plus five repertoires with anomalous nucleotide sharing, were excluded from co-occurrence clustering. TCRdb mirrors the immuneACCESS table, restricted to in-frame sequences. Some clones are absent from its copies; in checked studies, under half trace to an unresolved V gene, and the reason for the others is unknown. V and J calls plus clone size are reproduced from that table; the DNA served to infer D and trimming. In all, the sample holds under 200,000 clones, and approximately 82% of those were seen once. The top ten hold around 9.1% of the sample.

This entry is derived from a study of cytomegalovirus exposure and HLA in healthy donors (dated 2017 in TCRdb). With regard to the full study: According to an earlier analysis of 587 of the donors, about 179 million T cells yielded some 110 million unique TCR beta sequences and about 300 Gb of sequence data. A later analysis re-examined previously published TCR beta repertoires from around 670 donors and added high-resolution HLA genotyping to investigate patterns of TCR occurrence. The study used immunosequencing to profile the T cell repertoires of some 600 subjects and linked those repertoires to cytomegalovirus serostatus. To predict cytomegalovirus infection status, the study combined high-throughput TCR immunosequencing, statistical association of individual TCRs with disease status, and machine learning. A later genetic analysis took genome-wide SNP genotypes for about 60% of the roughly 670 donors and used that subset as a discovery cohort. Besides the first cohort of some 670 subjects, a separate validation cohort made up of 120 different subjects was used. An early release that covered fewer than 800 HLA-typed donors contained approximately 300 gigabases of sequencing data and around 80 million unique TCR sequences. Both class I and class II loci were covered by HLA typing, at four-digit resolution. Among 300 to 450 genotyped donors of the cohort, an average of approximately 240,000 unique TCR beta nucleotide sequences were sequenced per donor, around 18% of them non-productive. The number of donors typed differed by locus, with roughly 620-630 for A, B, C, DRB1 and DQB1, about 500 for DQA1, approximately 580 for DPA1, and approximately 470 for DPB1. Donor age, sex, ethnicity and CMV serostatus were compiled together with the repertoire data. Rather than using new phenotypic data, the later analysis identified candidate immune exposures from TCR beta sequences and from how often those sequences occurred across donors. An earlier analysis of nearly 600 of the donors applied high-throughput TCR beta sequencing to assess whether each TCR beta V gene segment acted as functional or pseudogenic. All discovery cohort repertoires had been generated using a single sequencing platform. A few DR-DQ haplotypes were treated as single units for association and clustering because of strong linkage in the cohort. The aim of the study was to test whether cataloging public T cell receptors could identify signatures of past pathogen exposure. Of the roughly 400 genotyped donors, approximately 83% fell in the genetic ancestry cluster associated with self-reported Caucasian donors. Findings and caveats that apply to the study as a whole: Compared with the approximately 700-donor mean, donors in an Asian-associated ancestry cluster had fewer N-insertions in productive TCRs, according to a later genetic analysis. A few of the identified cytomegalovirus-associated TCR beta chains were confirmed in vitro to be specific for cytomegalovirus antigens. Broadly in line with IMGT annotations, most TCR beta V segments showed up in productive rearrangements about 87% or about 30% of the time in an earlier analysis of several hundred of the donors. Because the 87-base-pair reads could not distinguish some IMGT-functional V segments, including TRBV6-2 and TRBV6-3, those segments were excluded. The classifier was reported to diagnose cytomegalovirus status with high specificity and sensitivity in both the original cohort and the validation cohort. Because HLA typing was unavailable for some donors at each locus, only the typed subset was used in association tests. A further reported finding was that TCR beta sequences accurately predicted the HLA-A and HLA-B alleles for most subjects in the first cohort. An association between a missense DCLRE1C variant and V-gene and J-gene trimming of TCR beta chains was found in a later genetic analysis and replicated in an independent cohort. According to a later analysis, most CMV-associated TCR beta chains appeared to be HLA-restricted, and the HLA associations seemed to be driven largely by CMV exposure. Most TCR sequences were seen in very few donors, while some public TCRs were found in many individuals. The authors suggested that the approach could potentially be extended to other disease states and immunological phenotypes. For the cohort, immune exposure information was limited to CMV serostatus. In this cohort, only TCR beta chains were sequenced, and detectable features were limited by the absence of alpha or paired-chain data. When HLA alleles, especially DR and DQ, strongly co-occurred, TCR associations were difficult to assign to individual alleles. Roughly 17 rarely observed V segments, including chromosome 9 orphons, were excluded from the earlier analysis of about 500 of the donors because counts were too low. The presence/absence analyses assumed that sequencing depth was roughly uniform across donors, and that assumption may not be true. A cluster of highly shared sequence variants was judged likely to represent a technical artifact of the sequencing pipeline. In a later analysis, some 17,000 TCR beta sequences were associated with specific HLA alleles at a false discovery rate of 0.05. In a later analysis, several top co-occurrence clusters were reported to appear linked to parvovirus B19, influenza, CMV and Epstein-Barr virus. Correlated functional status among segregating V segments might be attributable to linkage disequilibrium, but an unknown experimental factor could not be ruled out. Compared with equally common non-associated chains, HLA-associated TCR beta chains in a later analysis were more clonally expanded and had lower generation probabilities. In the study, around 150 TCR beta chains were listed as associated with cytomegalovirus. In a later analysis, TCR association rates were found to vary across HLA loci, with the most associated TCRs seen for DRB1 alleles and the fewest for HLA-C alleles.

In total, about 650 healthy bone marrow donors made up the cohort. All cohort members were sampled while nominally healthy, although unrecorded immune exposures were likely present. The donor tested CMV seropositive and was one of the 289 seropositive cohort members. Every donor gave a peripheral blood sample, and the peripheral blood mononuclear cells from that sample were used for TCR beta sequencing. Genomic DNA extraction from the blood cell samples was performed with the Qiagen DNeasy Blood Extraction Kit. Including the terminal cysteine and phenylalanine, the CDR3 comprises 13 residues. Left in the record is the CDR3 DNA by itself, 39 bases read in frame from the first base. The germline V gene encodes CDR1 MNHEY and CDR2 SVGAGI. Trimming at the junction amounts to 6 bases on V and 7 bases on J, and the germline ends lie 10 bases apart.

Sequenced material: PBMCs. This chain is built from TRBV6-5 and TRBJ1-6; TRBD1 is possibly the D segment (6 matching bases). The TCR sequence derives from a male donor in good health and CMV-seropositive. Read as DNA, the sequence is TGTGCCAGCAGCCTGGACAGAAATTCACCCCTCCACTTT. Translation gives CASSLDRNSPLHF.